The clone carrying this TCR beta chain was seen ten or more times. The time point is: newly diagnosed GD, antithyroid drugs for less than 3 months. PBMCs were the source of the RNA used for TCR sequencing. CDR3-region Arm-PCR and iRepertoire HTBI primers produced the TCR beta libraries. Using its own MiXCR run on the multiplex PCR reads, TCRdb lists one record per CDR3 protein. The profile shows 500,000 or so distinct CDR3 sequences, 15% to 20% of them singletons. The sample originates from a study of regulatory T cells in long-lasting Graves disease. The CDR3 covers 12 residues. Looked up from germline, CDR1 is DFQATT and CDR2 is SNEGSKA (reference sequence). V lost 5 bases and J lost 1, with 9 bases in between. These data also featured in a second study, about T cells in Graves' hyperthyroidism and ophthalmopathy. That paper states: In blood, most of the thyroid clonotypes expanded above 0.001 were also present.

The input for sequencing was peripheral blood mononuclear cells (PBMCs), taken at new diagnosis, from a patient treated with antithyroid drugs. This chain joins TRBV20-1 and TRBJ2-7; the D is unclear. This TCR was sampled from a woman aged 35-60 years with Graves disease. Here the CDR3 reads CSARAPSYEQYF. The CDR3 DNA is TGCAGTGCTCGGGCTCCGTCCTACGAGCAGTACTTC.